This T cell receptor (beta chain) derives from a study of cytomegalovirus exposure and HLA in healthy donors. As regards this clone: The same CDR3 also results from other DNA sequences found in this sample.

Amplification used 60 Vbeta primers and 13 Jbeta primers. Sequencing was performed with immunoSEQ multiplex PCR; in TCRdb, only in-frame clones are kept and a portion is missing. The sample contains 84,000 or so clones, 76% of which appear only once. Source material: PBMCs. The TCR originated in a male donor in good health and CMV-seronegative.

In DNA, the CDR3 is TGTGCCAGTAGGGATGGGACAGGGGACGGCTACACCTTC. It translates to CASRDGTGDGYTF. The chain has TRBV19 and TRBJ1-2, with TRBD1 matching over 10 bases. This CDR3 has 13 residues. From germline, CDR1 is LNHDA and CDR2 SQIVND (reference sequence). Trimming took 6 bases from V and 8 from J; bases not matched to a gene: 6.